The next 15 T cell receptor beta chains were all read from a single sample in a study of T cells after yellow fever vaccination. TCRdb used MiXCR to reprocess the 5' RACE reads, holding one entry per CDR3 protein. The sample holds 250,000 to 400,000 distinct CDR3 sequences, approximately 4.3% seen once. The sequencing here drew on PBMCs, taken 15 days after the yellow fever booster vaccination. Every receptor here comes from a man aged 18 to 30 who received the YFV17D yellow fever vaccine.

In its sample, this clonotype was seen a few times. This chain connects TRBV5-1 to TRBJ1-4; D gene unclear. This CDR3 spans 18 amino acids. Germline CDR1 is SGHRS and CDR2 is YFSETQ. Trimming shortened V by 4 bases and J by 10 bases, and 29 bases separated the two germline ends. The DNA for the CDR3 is TGCGCCAGCAGCAAGGGAATGGAGAGTAACTCTCCTAGGGCAAAACTGTTTTTT. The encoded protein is CASSKGMESNSPRAKLFF.

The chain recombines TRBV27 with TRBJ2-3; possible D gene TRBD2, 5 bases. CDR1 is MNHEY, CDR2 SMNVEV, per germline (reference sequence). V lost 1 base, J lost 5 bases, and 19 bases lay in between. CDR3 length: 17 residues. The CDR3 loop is CASSLYLRSSQKDTQYF. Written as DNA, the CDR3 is TGTGCCAGCAGTTTATACCTCAGGTCTAGCCAAAAAGATACGCAGTATTTT.

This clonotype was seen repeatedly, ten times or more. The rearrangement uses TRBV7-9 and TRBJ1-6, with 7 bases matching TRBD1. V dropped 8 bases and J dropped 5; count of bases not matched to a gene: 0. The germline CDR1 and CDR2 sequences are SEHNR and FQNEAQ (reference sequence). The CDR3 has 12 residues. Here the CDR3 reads CASGQDNSPLHF. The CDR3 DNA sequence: TGTGCCAGCGGACAGGATAATTCACCCCTCCACTTT.

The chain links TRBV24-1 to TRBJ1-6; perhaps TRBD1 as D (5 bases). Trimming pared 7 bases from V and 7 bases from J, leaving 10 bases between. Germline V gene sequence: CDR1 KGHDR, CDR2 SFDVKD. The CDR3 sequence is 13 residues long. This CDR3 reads CATRRDGNSPLHF. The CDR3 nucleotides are TGTGCCACCAGGAGGGACGGCAATTCACCCCTCCACTTT.

The CDR3 DNA reads TGCAGCGTTACAGGCTCTGGGGCCAACGTCCTGACTTTC. Protein: CSVTGSGANVLTF. The chain employs TRBV29-1 and TRBJ2-6, with a possible D match to TRBD1 (5 bases). Per the germline V gene, CDR1 is SQVTM and CDR2 is ANQGSEA. This CDR3 has 13 residues. V was clipped by 5 bases and J by 0 bases, with 5 bases between them. The full variable domain, completed using reference TRBV29-1 and TRBJ2-6, is SAVISQKPSRDICQRGTSLTIQCQVDSQVTMMFWYRQQPGQSLTLIATANQGSEATYESGFVIDKFPISRPNLTFSTLTVSNMSPEDSSIYLCSVTGSGANVLTFGAGSRLTVL.

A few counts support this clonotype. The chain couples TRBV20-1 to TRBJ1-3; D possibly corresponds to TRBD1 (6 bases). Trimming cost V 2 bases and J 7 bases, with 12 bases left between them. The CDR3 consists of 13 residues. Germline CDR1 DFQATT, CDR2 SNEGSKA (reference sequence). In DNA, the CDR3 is TGCAGTGCTAGAAACAGGGAAGGGAACACCATATATTTT. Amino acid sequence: CSARNREGNTIYF.

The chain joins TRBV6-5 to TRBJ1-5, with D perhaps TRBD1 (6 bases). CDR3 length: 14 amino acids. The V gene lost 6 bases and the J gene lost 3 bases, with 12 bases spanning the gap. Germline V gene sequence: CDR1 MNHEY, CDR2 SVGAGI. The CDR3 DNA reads TGTGCCAGCAGAAGCCGGGACAACAATCAGCCCCAGCATTTT. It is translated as CASRSRDNNQPQHF.

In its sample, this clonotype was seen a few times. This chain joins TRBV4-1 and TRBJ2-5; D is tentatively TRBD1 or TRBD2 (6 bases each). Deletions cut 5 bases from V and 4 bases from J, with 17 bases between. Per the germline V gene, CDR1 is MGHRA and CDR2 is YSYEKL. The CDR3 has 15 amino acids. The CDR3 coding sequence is TGCGCCAGCAGCTTCTTAGGAGGGGGAAGAGAGACCCAGTACTTC. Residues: CASSFLGGGRETQYF.

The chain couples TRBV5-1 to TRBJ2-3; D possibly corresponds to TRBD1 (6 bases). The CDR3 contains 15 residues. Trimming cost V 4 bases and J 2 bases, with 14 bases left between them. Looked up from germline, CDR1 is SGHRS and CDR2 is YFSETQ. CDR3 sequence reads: CASSRTRGSTDTQYF. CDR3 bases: TGCGCCAGCAGCCGAACCAGGGGATCCACAGATACGCAGTATTTT.

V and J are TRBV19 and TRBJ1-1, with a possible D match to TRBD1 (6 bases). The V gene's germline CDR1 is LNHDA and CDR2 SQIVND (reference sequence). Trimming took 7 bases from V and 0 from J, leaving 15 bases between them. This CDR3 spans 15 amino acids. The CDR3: CASKLSGGMNTEAFF. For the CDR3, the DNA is TGTGCCAGTAAACTCTCGGGGGGCATGAACACTGAAGCTTTCTTT. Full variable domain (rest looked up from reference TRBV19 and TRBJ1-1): DGGITQSPKYLFRKEGQNVTLSCEQNLNHDAMYWYRQDPGQGLRLIYYSQIVNDFQKGDIAEGYSVSREKKESFPLTVTSAQKNPTAFYLCASKLSGGMNTEAFFGQGTRLTVV.

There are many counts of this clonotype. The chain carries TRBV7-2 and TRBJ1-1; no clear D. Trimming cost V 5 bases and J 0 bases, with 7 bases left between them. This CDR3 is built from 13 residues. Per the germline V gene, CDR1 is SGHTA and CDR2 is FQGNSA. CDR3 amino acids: CASSRAVNTEAFF. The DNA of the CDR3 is TGTGCCAGCAGCCGAGCAGTGAACACTGAAGCTTTCTTT.

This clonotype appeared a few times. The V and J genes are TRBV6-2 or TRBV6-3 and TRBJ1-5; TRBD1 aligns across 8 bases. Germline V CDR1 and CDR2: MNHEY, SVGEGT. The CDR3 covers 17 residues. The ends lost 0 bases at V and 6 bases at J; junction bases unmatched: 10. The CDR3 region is CASSYSISDRGIQPQHF. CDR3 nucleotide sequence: TGTGCCAGCAGTTACTCGATCTCTGACAGGGGTATTCAGCCCCAGCATTTT.

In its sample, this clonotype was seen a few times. The CDR3 DNA sequence: TGTGCCAGCAGCTTAAAACCATCAGGGGGTGGCTACACCTTC. This sequence encodes CASSLKPSGGGYTF. The chain combines TRBV7-2 with TRBJ1-2, with 7 positions matching TRBD1. The V gene's germline CDR1 is SGHTA and CDR2 FQGNSA. The trim removed 2 bases at V and 7 bases at J, leaving 7 bases unmatched. CDR3 size: 14 residues.

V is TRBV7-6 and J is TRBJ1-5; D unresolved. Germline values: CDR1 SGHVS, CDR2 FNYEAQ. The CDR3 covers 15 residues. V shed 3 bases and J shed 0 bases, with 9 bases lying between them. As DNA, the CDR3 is TGTGCCAGCAGCTTTGAAGGGAATAGCAATCAGCCCCAGCATTTT. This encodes CASSFEGNSNQPQHF. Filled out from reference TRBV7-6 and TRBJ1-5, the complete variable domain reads GAGVSQSPRYKVTKRGQDVALRCDPISGHVSLYWYRQALGQGPEFLTYFNYEAQQDKSGLPNDRFSAERPEGSISTLTIQRTEQRDSAMYRCASSFEGNSNQPQHFGDGTRLSIL.

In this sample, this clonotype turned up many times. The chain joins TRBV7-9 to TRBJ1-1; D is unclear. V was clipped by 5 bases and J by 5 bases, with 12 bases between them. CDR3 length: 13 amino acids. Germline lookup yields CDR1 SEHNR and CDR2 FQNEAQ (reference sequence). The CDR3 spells CASSRRLDTEAFF. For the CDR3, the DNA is TGTGCCAGCAGCCGCAGATTGGATACTGAAGCTTTCTTT.